The clone carrying this T cell receptor beta chain was detected once. As yet, its antigen is unknown. Sequenced by immunoSEQ multiplex PCR; TCRdb stores in-frame clones only, minus some. The repertoire holds 550,000 to 850,000 clones, with 72% as singletons. All of the donors resided in Nashville, Tennessee, and each was a Caucasian adult. This specimen comes from a study of shared clonotypes between healthy human individuals. Broader study findings: Though the depth was large, rarefaction showed that sorted-subset sequencing was incomplete.

Material for sequencing was memory CD4+ T cells sorted from blood. Subset indicated: CD45RA-negative fraction. The source of this sequence is a woman in her twenties or thirties in good health.

This CDR3 reads CASSLEGASSNEQFF. The DNA of the CDR3 is TGTGCCAGCAGCTTAGAAGGGGCGAGTAGTAATGAGCAGTTCTTC. The rearrangement uses TRBV7-2 and TRBJ2-1; D may be TRBD1 (5 bases). Germline CDR1 is SGHTA and CDR2 is FQGNSA. V was pared by 1 base and J by 7 bases, with 14 bases between. The CDR3 totals 15 residues.